These 30 T cell receptor beta chains were sequenced from one sample in a study of T cell clonotyping in hematopoietic cell transplantation. The protocol was immunoSEQ multiplex PCR, while the TCRdb copy is restricted to in-frame clones and leaves out a portion. The sample has 11,000 to 15,000 clones; about 94% are singletons. The source material was PBMCs, sampled 30 days after allogeneic stem cell transplant. These receptors all stem from a male patient between 60 and 69 years old who had an allogeneic stem cell transplant from an unrelated donor, so the T cells may come from the graft donor. Some clones in this sample may be carry-over from other donors' samples.

The gene calls are TRBV7-2 and TRBJ2-2; TRBD2 matches at 9 bases. V shed 0 bases, J shed 5 bases, and the junction held 4 bases outside the gene matches. Germline V gene data show CDR1 as SGHTA and CDR2 as FQGNSA. This CDR3 is 16 amino acids long. The CDR3 DNA reads as TGTGCCAGCAGCTTAGCGGGCGGGGGGGCAACCGGGGAGCTGTTTTTT. Its translation: CASSLAGGGATGELFF.

This clone was seen once. The V call is TRBV19, the J call TRBJ1-4, with D unclear. The CDR3 is made up of 16 amino acids. The V and J ends lost 5 bases and 0 bases respectively, with 13 bases between them. Germline CDR1 LNHDA, CDR2 SQIVND (reference sequence). The CDR3 spells CASSPSSGATNEKLFF. The CDR3 DNA follows: TGTGCCAGTAGTCCCAGTTCGGGCGCAACTAATGAAAAACTGTTTTTT.

This chain uses TRBV4-3 with TRBJ1-3; D ambiguous. V was clipped by 4 bases and J by 0 bases, with 13 bases between them. The CDR3 has 16 amino acids. Germline V gene data show CDR1 as LGHNA and CDR2 as YSLEER. The CDR3 coding sequence is TGCGCCAGCAGCCGTCTATCAGGCAGCTCTGGAAACACCATATATTTT. Protein product: CASSRLSGSSGNTIYF.

The rearrangement links TRBV20-1 to TRBJ2-7, with D uncertain. Germline V gene lookup returns CDR1 DFQATT and CDR2 SNEGSKA (reference sequence). The CDR3 has 11 residues. Deletions cut 0 bases from V and 2 bases from J, with 2 bases between. The CDR3 sequence is CSARDTYEQYF. CDR3 sequence (DNA): TGCAGTGCTAGAGACACCTACGAGCAGTACTTC.

This sequence joins TRBV7-2 and TRBJ2-3; no definite D call. Trimming removed 4 bases from V and 9 bases from J, with 14 bases in between. The CDR3 has 13 residues. The V gene's germline CDR1 is SGHTA and CDR2 FQGNSA. The CDR3, as DNA: TGTGCCAGCAGCTCCTTGGGGATAGGGACGCAGTATTTT. Translation: CASSSLGIGTQYF.

This chain uses TRBV4-3 with TRBJ2-3; 7 bases agree with TRBD1. The CDR3 consists of 13 residues. Germline CDR1 is LGHNA and CDR2 is YSLEER. The V and J ends lost 2 bases and 9 bases, in that order; junction bases with no gene match: 5. The CDR3 spells CASSQQTQGTQYF. The CDR3 bases are TGCGCCAGCAGCCAACAGACACAGGGGACGCAGTATTTT.

The chain couples TRBV29-1 to TRBJ1-2, with D unclear. This CDR3 is built from 11 residues. Trimming shortened V by 3 bases and J by 8 bases, and 10 bases separated the two germline ends. Germline values: CDR1 SQVTM, CDR2 ANQGSEA. CDR3 DNA: TGCAGCGTTGATCGGGGAGGCGGCTACACCTTC. This gives the protein CSVDRGGGYTF.

This chain uses TRBV27 with TRBJ1-1; D call uncertain. With 6 bases removed from V and 1 base from J, the gap between germline ends came to 18 bases. This CDR3 spans 16 amino acids. Germline CDR1 MNHEY, CDR2 SMNVEV (reference sequence). In DNA form, the CDR3 reads TGTGCCAGCAGATTTGGGGTTTTTGAGGGGAACACTGAAGCTTTCTTT. Protein sequence: CASRFGVFEGNTEAFF.

The chain couples TRBV4-3 to TRBJ1-1; possible D gene TRBD1, 5 bases. From germline, CDR1 is LGHNA and CDR2 YSLEER. The CDR3 is 16 amino acids. Trimming stripped 0 bases from V and 7 bases from J, with 18 bases between. The CDR3 DNA is TGCGCCAGCAGCCAAGATTACAGAGGGGCGCAAGTTGAAGCTTTCTTT. Its protein is CASSQDYRGAQVEAFF.

The chain links TRBV5-1 to TRBJ1-1; unclear D gene. The ends were cut back, 4 bases at V and 0 bases at J, with 16 bases in the middle. The V gene's germline CDR1 is SGHRS and CDR2 YFSETQ. The CDR3 length is 16 residues. DNA for the CDR3: TGCGCCAGCAGCCCAAGGACGGAATCCCTGAACACTGAAGCTTTCTTT. Protein product: CASSPRTESLNTEAFF.

The chain employs TRBV29-1 and TRBJ2-1; TRBD1 is a possible D gene (5 bases). V was shortened by 4 bases and J by 8 bases, with 21 bases between the two germline ends. Germline V gene sequence: CDR1 SQVTM, CDR2 ANQGSEA. The CDR3 has 15 residues. The CDR3 loop reads CSVAGILPSRDEQFF. CDR3 nucleotide sequence: TGCAGCGTTGCAGGGATCCTCCCCTCCCGGGATGAGCAGTTCTTC.

This chain links TRBV5-1 with TRBJ2-3; TRBD1 is a possible D gene (6 bases). Germline-derived CDR1 and CDR2 are SGHRS and YFSETQ. Trimming shortened V by 0 bases and J by 5 bases, and 16 bases separated the two germline ends. This CDR3 contains 16 residues. This CDR3 reads CASSLGQALPGDTQYF. The CDR3 coding sequence is TGCGCCAGCAGCTTGGGACAGGCACTCCCGGGAGATACGCAGTATTTT.

The genes are TRBV4-2 and TRBJ1-1; D ambiguous. The CDR3 is made up of 15 amino acids. Trimming took off 4 bases at V and 2 bases at J, with 14 bases between the two ends. Germline lookup yields CDR1 LGHNA and CDR2 YNFKEQ. The CDR3 DNA follows: TGTGCCAGCAGCCCAGAGAGGGCCCTTAACACTGAAGCTTTCTTT. This sequence encodes CASSPERALNTEAFF.

The rearrangement joins TRBV9 to TRBJ2-1, with TRBD2 matching 13 bases. This CDR3 is 16 amino acids long. Germline V gene lookup returns CDR1 SGDLS and CDR2 YYNGEE. Germline trimming cut 2 bases from V and 7 bases from J; bases unmatched to any gene: 6. The DNA of the CDR3 is TGTGCCAGCAGCGTTGGATGGACTAGCGGGGGAAATGAGCAGTTCTTC. Translated: CASSVGWTSGGNEQFF.

The rearrangement links TRBV19 to TRBJ2-3; unclear D gene. The CDR3 covers 14 residues. V lost 4 bases and J 3 bases, leaving 11 bases between the germline ends. Germline CDR1 and CDR2: LNHDA and SQIVND (reference sequence). The CDR3 DNA reads TGTGCCAGTAGTAGTCCAGGAGAGACAGATACGCAGTATTTT. It translates to CASSSPGETDTQYF.

This chain uses TRBV18 with TRBJ1-1, with D unclear. The CDR3 sequence is 14 residues long. V was cut by 4 bases and J by 3 bases, with 12 bases left in between. Germline V gene data show CDR1 as KGHSH and CDR2 as LQKENI. In DNA form, the CDR3 reads TGTGCCAGCTCACGTGATCTGGGGTACACTGAAGCTTTCTTT. Protein: CASSRDLGYTEAFF.

The chain has TRBV7-6 and TRBJ1-4; perhaps TRBD1 as D (6 bases). There are 14 residues in the CDR3. In germline, CDR1 is SGHVS, CDR2 FNYEAQ. The V gene lost 5 bases and the J gene lost 5 bases, with 12 bases spanning the gap. The CDR3 coding sequence is TGTGCCAGCAGCGGCAGGGGCATCAATGAAAAACTGTTTTTT. It specifies CASSGRGINEKLFF. The variable domain in full, with the rest retrieved from reference TRBV7-6 and TRBJ1-4, is GAGVSQSPRYKVTKRGQDVALRCDPISGHVSLYWYRQALGQGPEFLTYFNYEAQQDKSGLPNDRFSAERPEGSISTLTIQRTEQRDSAMYRCASSGRGINEKLFFGSGTQLSVL.

V is TRBV16 and J is TRBJ2-5; no definite D call. CDR1 and CDR2 (germline): KGHSY, FQNENV. The CDR3 length is 13 residues. V was cut by 2 bases and J by 2 bases, with 6 bases left in between. CDR3 protein: CASSQGSQETQYF. The CDR3 DNA follows: TGTGCCAGCAGCCAAGGATCTCAAGAGACCCAGTACTTC.

The chain links TRBV5-1 to TRBJ1-5, with D uncertain. The CDR3 consists of 15 residues. Germline V gene data show CDR1 as SGHRS and CDR2 as YFSETQ. Trimming cost V 0 bases and J 0 bases, with 7 bases left between them. For the CDR3, the DNA is TGCGCCAGCAGCTTGGGGCCGATTAGCAATCAGCCCCAGCATTTT. Protein product: CASSLGPISNQPQHF. The whole variable domain, remainder taken from reference TRBV5-1 and TRBJ1-5, is KAGVTQTPRYLIKTRGQQVTLSCSPISGHRSVSWYQQTPGQGLQFLFEYFSETQRNKGNFPGRFSGRQFSNSRSEMNVSTLELGDSALYLCASSLGPISNQPQHFGDGTRLSIL.

The rearrangement links TRBV7-9 to TRBJ1-2; TRBD1 might be the D (5 bases). This CDR3 spans 13 amino acids. Germline V gene sequence: CDR1 SEHNR, CDR2 FQNEAQ (reference sequence). V lost 8 bases to trimming and J lost 5 bases, with 15 bases between them. CDR3 nucleotides: TGTGCCAGCGCCCGGGACGGATCGTATGGCTACACCTTC. It is translated as CASARDGSYGYTF.

This sequence joins TRBV19 and TRBJ1-3; a weak D match, TRBD1 (5 bases). Trimming pared 0 bases from V and 0 bases from J, leaving 9 bases between. CDR3 length: 16 residues. Per germline, CDR1 LNHDA and CDR2 SQIVND (reference sequence). In DNA form, the CDR3 reads TGTGCCAGTAGTATAGATAGTACAGGCTCTGGAAACACCATATATTTT. This codes for CASSIDSTGSGNTIYF.

The CDR3 coding sequence is TGTGCCAGCAGTGCCGGGACAGGGGCGAGTACAGATACGCAGTATTTT. As protein: CASSAGTGASTDTQYF. V usage is TRBV2 and J usage is TRBJ2-3, with TRBD1 identical over 10 bases. V was pared by 4 bases and J by 3 bases, with 7 bases of the junction left unmatched. Germline values: CDR1 SNHLY, CDR2 FYNNEI. This CDR3 has 16 amino acids.

The chain carries TRBV6-6 and TRBJ1-1; D is ambiguous. The CDR3 extends over 13 amino acids. CDR1 and CDR2 from the germline V gene are MNHNY and SVGAGI (reference sequence). Trimming removed 5 bases from V and 3 bases from J, with 10 bases in between. The CDR3 sequence: CASSRPEDTEAFF. The CDR3 DNA reads TGTGCCAGCAGTAGGCCGGAAGACACTGAAGCTTTCTTT.

The chain employs TRBV4-3 and TRBJ2-7; a possible D gene is TRBD2 (5 bases). This CDR3 is 16 amino acids long. Germline V lookup: CDR1 LGHNA, CDR2 YSLEER. V dropped 1 base and J dropped 0 bases, with 13 bases sitting between them. The CDR3 DNA sequence: TGCGCCAGCAGCCAAGCGGCAACGGGGAGCTCCTACGAGCAGTACTTC. This encodes CASSQAATGSSYEQYF.

The chain combines TRBV10-3 with TRBJ2-1; D may match TRBD1 or TRBD2 (5 bases each). The CDR3 is made up of 17 amino acids. V lost 4 bases, J lost 1 base, and 17 bases lay in between. The V gene's germline CDR1 is ENHRY and CDR2 SYGVKD. The DNA for the CDR3 is TGTGCCATCAGTGGTCCCGGGGCCAGAGTTTCCTACAATGAGCAGTTCTTC. Protein: CAISGPGARVSYNEQFF.

This clone was counted a single time. V is TRBV25-1 and J is TRBJ2-6; no clear D. This CDR3 has 14 residues. The germline V gene encodes CDR1 MGHDK and CDR2 SYGVNS. V was cut by 4 bases and J by 1 base, with 5 bases left in between. The CDR3 loop is CASSGGSGANVLTF. The CDR3 DNA follows: TGTGCCAGCAGTGGTGGGTCTGGGGCCAACGTCCTGACTTTC.

V and J are TRBV7-9 and TRBJ2-2; 7 nucleotides align to TRBD1. After removal of 8 bases from V and 5 bases from J, the junction contained 5 bases not matched to a gene. Germline CDR1 SEHNR, CDR2 FQNEAQ (reference sequence). The CDR3 spans 13 residues. The CDR3 here is CASLYRGTGELFF. CDR3 nucleotide sequence: TGTGCCAGCCTATACAGGGGAACCGGGGAGCTGTTTTTT.

The rearrangement links TRBV19 to TRBJ1-3; no clear D. Trimming shortened V by 0 bases and J by 0 bases, and 3 bases separated the two germline ends. Germline loops: CDR1 LNHDA, CDR2 SQIVND (reference sequence). This CDR3 has 14 residues. This chain's CDR3 is CASSIDSSGNTIYF. CDR3 in DNA: TGTGCCAGTAGTATAGACAGCTCTGGAAACACCATATATTTT. The entire variable domain, with the rest obtained from reference TRBV19 and TRBJ1-3, is as follows: DGGITQSPKYLFRKEGQNVTLSCEQNLNHDAMYWYRQDPGQGLRLIYYSQIVNDFQKGDIAEGYSVSREKKESFPLTVTSAQKNPTAFYLCASSIDSSGNTIYFGEGSWLTVV.

The V call is TRBV7-2, the J call TRBJ2-2, with D possibly matching TRBD2 (7 bases). This CDR3 contains 14 residues. Per germline, CDR1 SGHTA and CDR2 FQGNSA. V was cut by 1 base and J by 6 bases, with 9 bases left in between. The CDR3 DNA sequence: TGTGCCAGCAGCTTAGTGGGGGGGCCCGGGGAGCTGTTTTTT. This sequence encodes CASSLVGGPGELFF.

The genes are TRBV5-1 and TRBJ2-7; TRBD2 matches 10 bases. The junction had 12 bases not matched to a gene; V was cut back by 4 bases and J by 2 bases. CDR3 size: 17 residues. Germline loops: CDR1 SGHRS, CDR2 YFSETQ. CDR3 DNA sequence: TGCGCCAGCAGCGCCCTAGCGGGAGTCATCACGGCCTACGAGCAGTACTTC. Its translation: CASSALAGVITAYEQYF. The full variable domain, with the rest looked up from reference TRBV5-1 and TRBJ2-7, is KAGVTQTPRYLIKTRGQQVTLSCSPISGHRSVSWYQQTPGQGLQFLFEYFSETQRNKGNFPGRFSGRQFSNSRSEMNVSTLELGDSALYLCASSALAGVITAYEQYFGPGTRLTVT.